The 9 T cell receptor beta chains reported below all come from one sample, sequenced in a study of T cells in women clearing cervical HPV infection. Sequenced by immunoSEQ multiplex PCR; TCRdb stores in-frame clones only, minus some. The table lists 25,000 or so clones, with over 8.5% in the top ten. The source material was blood buffy coat. The source of these receptors is a woman aged 18 to 75 with a cervical HPV16 infection that either progressed to CIN3+ or cleared (not recorded which).

The CDR3 bases that were read are TGTGCCAGCAGCTACGACAGGGCTCCCGGGGAG. Translating gives CASSYDRAPGE. The whole CDR3 protein reads CASSYDRAPGELFF. The chain couples TRBV7-3 to TRBJ2-2; 7 bases agree with TRBD1. The read is 3 residues too short to cover the CDR3 end, so that end is filled in from the germline J gene. Trimming at V came to 4 bases and at J to 6 bases, leaving 5 bases not matched to a gene. The CDR3 extends over 14 amino acids. From germline, CDR1 is SGHTA and CDR2 FQGTGA.

On this clone itself: The DNA ends 3 residues before the CDR3 does, and the rest of the CDR3 is filled in from the germline J gene. This chain uses TRBV6-1 with TRBJ2-7; TRBD1 aligns across 9 bases. V shed 4 bases, J shed 3 bases, and the junction held 4 bases outside the gene matches. This CDR3 spans 14 amino acids. Germline V lookup: CDR1 MNHNS, CDR2 SASEGT. CDR3: CASSALDRGYEQYF. The sequenced part of the CDR3 DNA is TGTGCCAGCAGTGCCTTGGACAGGGGCTACGAG.

Points on this clone: The read gets to within 3 residues of the CDR3 end, and the germline J gene fills in the rest. V and J are TRBV7-2 and TRBJ1-1, with D unresolved. V was pared by 4 bases and J by 1 base, with 10 bases between. Per the germline V gene, CDR1 is SGHTA and CDR2 is FQGNSA. CDR3 length: 14 residues. Here the CDR3 reads CASSWNLGNTEAFF. The DNA read from the CDR3 is TGTGCCAGCAGCTGGAACCTAGGGAACACTGAA.

A note on this clone: The sequenced fragment ends 3 residues before the CDR3 boundary, so the rest is inferred from the germline J gene. The chain links TRBV7-9 to TRBJ2-3; D might be TRBD1 (6 bases). The V and J ends lost 3 bases and 5 bases respectively, with 12 bases between them. CDR1 is SEHNR and CDR2 is FQNEAQ in the germline V gene (reference sequence). The CDR3 has 14 residues. CDR3 bases read: TGTGCCAGCAGCTTTTCCACAGGGAGAGATACG. As protein: CASSFSTGRDT. The CDR3 as a whole reads CASSFSTGRDTQYF.

In the case of this clone: The CDR3 end falls 3 residues outside the read, so it is completed with the germline J gene. The chain joins TRBV12-5 to TRBJ2-5; 15 nucleotides align to TRBD2. Germline V lookup: CDR1 LGHNT, CDR2 FRNRAP. CDR3 length equals 16 residues. Trimming cost V 5 bases and J 5 bases; bases outside gene matches: 6. The CDR3: CASGPRTSGGAETQYF. The sequenced part of the CDR3 DNA is TGTGCTAGTGGTCCCCGGACTAGCGGGGGGGCGGAGACC.

A remark on this clone: The CDR3 goes on 3 residues after the read ends, and that part is filled in from the germline J gene. The chain joins TRBV6-1 to TRBJ1-2, with D perhaps matching TRBD1 (5 bases). The V end was cut by 1 base, the J end by 7 bases, with 13 bases between. The V gene's germline CDR1 is MNHNS and CDR2 SASEGT. CDR3 length: 14 amino acids. The CDR3 spells CASSEEYRGGGYTF. CDR3 bases read: TGTGCCAGCAGTGAAGAGTATAGGGGAGGTGGC.

On this clone: The read ends 3 residues before the CDR3 terminus; that terminus is restored from the germline J gene. The chain carries TRBV5-1 and TRBJ1-2; TRBD1 agrees at 7 bases. Germline CDR1 SGHRS, CDR2 YFSETQ. The CDR3 contains 13 residues. Trimming removed 4 bases from V and 7 bases from J; junction bases left unmatched: 7. CDR3 DNA, as far as it was read: TGCGCCAGCAGCCTCGACAGGGCCTCTGGC. Translated, it gives CASSLDRASG. The complete CDR3 sequence is CASSLDRASGYTF.

As concerns this clone: The CDR3 extends 3 residues past the end of the read, so its final part is completed from the germline J gene. This chain links TRBV7-3 with TRBJ1-1, with D tentatively TRBD1 (5 bases). Germline V gene lookup returns CDR1 SGHTA and CDR2 FQGTGA. The CDR3 is 13 amino acids. The CDR3 loop reads CASSQGYGLAAFF. CDR3 DNA (partial): TGTGCCAGCAGCCAGGGATACGGACTAGCA.

Concerning this clone: With the read ending 3 residues before the CDR3 end, the germline J gene is used to fill in that end. This chain connects TRBV7-2 to TRBJ1-4, with TRBD1 as a possible D gene (5 bases). This CDR3 has 15 residues. Germline values: CDR1 SGHTA, CDR2 FQGNSA. CDR3 in amino acids: CASSLSGQGHSPLFF. The part of the CDR3 DNA that was read is TGTGCCAGCAGCTTAAGCGGGCAGGGCCATTCACCA.